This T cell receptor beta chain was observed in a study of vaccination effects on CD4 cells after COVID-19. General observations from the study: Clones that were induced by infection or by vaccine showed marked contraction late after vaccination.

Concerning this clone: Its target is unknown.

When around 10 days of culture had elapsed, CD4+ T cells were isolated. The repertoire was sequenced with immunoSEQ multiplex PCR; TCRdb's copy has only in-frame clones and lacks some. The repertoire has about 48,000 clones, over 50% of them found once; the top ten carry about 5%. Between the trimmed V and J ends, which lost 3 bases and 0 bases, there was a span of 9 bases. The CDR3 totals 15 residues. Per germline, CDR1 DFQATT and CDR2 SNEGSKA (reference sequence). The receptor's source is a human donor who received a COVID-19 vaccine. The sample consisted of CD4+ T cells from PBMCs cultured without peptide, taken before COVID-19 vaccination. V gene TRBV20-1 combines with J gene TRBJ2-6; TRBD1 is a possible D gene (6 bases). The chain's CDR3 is CSASYRASGANVLTF. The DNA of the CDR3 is TGCAGTGCTAGTTACAGGGCCTCTGGGGCCAACGTCCTGACTTTC.